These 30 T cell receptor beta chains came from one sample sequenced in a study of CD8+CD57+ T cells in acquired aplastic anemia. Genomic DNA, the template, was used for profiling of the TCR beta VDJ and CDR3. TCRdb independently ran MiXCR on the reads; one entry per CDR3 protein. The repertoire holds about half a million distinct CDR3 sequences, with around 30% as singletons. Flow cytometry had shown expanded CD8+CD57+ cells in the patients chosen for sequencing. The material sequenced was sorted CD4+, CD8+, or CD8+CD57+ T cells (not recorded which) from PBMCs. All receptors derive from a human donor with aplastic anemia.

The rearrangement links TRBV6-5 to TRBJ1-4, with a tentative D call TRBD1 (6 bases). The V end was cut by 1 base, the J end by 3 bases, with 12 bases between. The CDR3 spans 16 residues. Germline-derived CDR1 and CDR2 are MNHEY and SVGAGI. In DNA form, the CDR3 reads TGTGCCAGCAGTTACTTAGGGCAGGGGTCTAATGAAAAACTGTTTTTT. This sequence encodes CASSYLGQGSNEKLFF.

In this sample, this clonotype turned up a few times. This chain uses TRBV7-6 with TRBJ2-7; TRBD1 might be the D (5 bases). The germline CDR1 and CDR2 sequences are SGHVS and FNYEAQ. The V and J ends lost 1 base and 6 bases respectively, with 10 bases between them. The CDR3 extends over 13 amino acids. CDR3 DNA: TGTGCCAGCAGCTTAGAAGGGGTGTTCGAGCAGTACTTC. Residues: CASSLEGVFEQYF.

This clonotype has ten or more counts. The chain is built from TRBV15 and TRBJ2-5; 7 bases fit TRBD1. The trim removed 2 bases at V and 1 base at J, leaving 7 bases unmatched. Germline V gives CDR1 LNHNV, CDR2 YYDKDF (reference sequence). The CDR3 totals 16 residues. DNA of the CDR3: TGTGCCACCAGCAGACCAGGGACAGCTCGCCAAGAGACCCAGTACTTC. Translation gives CATSRPGTARQETQYF.

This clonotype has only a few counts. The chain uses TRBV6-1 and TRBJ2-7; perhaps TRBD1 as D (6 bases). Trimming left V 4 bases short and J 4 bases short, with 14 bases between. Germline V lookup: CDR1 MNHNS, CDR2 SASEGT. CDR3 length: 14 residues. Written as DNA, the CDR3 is TGTGCCAGCAGTGTGACAGGACTCCTTTACGAGCAGTACTTC. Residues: CASSVTGLLYEQYF.

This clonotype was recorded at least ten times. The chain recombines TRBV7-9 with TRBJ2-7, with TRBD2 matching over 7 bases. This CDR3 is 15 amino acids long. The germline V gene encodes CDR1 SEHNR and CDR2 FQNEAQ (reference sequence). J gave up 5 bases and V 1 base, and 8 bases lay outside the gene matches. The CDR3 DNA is TGTGCCAGCAGCTTAGAAATTGGGAGGGGTCACGAGCAGTACTTC. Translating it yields CASSLEIGRGHEQYF.

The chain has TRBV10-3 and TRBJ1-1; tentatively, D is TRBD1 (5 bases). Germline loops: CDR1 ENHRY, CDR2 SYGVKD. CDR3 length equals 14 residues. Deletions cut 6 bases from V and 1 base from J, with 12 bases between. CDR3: CAIREGWANTEAFF. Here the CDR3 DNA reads TGTGCCATCAGGGAGGGGTGGGCGAACACTGAAGCTTTCTTT.

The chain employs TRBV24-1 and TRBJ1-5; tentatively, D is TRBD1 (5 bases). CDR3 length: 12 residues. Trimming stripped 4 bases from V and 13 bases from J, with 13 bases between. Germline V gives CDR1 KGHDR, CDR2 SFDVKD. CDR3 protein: CATSESGSNQHF. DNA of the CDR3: TGTGCCACCAGTGAGTCAGGGTCGAATCAGCATTTT.

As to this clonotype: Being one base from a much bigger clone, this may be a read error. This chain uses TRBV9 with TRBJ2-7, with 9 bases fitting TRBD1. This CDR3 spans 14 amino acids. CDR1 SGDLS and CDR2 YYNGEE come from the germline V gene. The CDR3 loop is CASSATGTGLEQCF. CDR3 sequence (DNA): TGTGCCAGCAGCGCCACCGGGACAGGGCTCGAGCAGTGCTTC.

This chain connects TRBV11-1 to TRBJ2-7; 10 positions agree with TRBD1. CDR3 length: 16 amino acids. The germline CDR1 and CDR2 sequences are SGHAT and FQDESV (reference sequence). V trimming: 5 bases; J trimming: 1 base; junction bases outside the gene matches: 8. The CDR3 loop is CASSGDRGAFSYEQYF. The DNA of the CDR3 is TGTGCCAGCAGCGGGGACAGGGGCGCTTTTTCCTACGAGCAGTACTTC.

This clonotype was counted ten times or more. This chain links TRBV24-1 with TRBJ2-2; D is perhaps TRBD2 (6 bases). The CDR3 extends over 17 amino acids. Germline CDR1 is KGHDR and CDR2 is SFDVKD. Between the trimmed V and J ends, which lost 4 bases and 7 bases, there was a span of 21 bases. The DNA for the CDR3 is TGTGCCACCAGTGACCTTAAAGCGGGCCTGGGGTTCGGGGAGCTGTTTTTT. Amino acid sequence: CATSDLKAGLGFGELFF.

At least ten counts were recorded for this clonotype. Here the CDR3 reads CASSNSRGDEQFF. DNA for the CDR3: TGTGCCAGTAGTAATTCCCGAGGCGATGAGCAGTTCTTC. V usage is TRBV19 and J usage is TRBJ2-1; D is ambiguous. CDR1 is LNHDA, CDR2 SQIVND, per germline (reference sequence). The CDR3 is 13 amino acids. The V gene lost 4 bases and the J gene lost 8 bases, with 12 bases spanning the gap.

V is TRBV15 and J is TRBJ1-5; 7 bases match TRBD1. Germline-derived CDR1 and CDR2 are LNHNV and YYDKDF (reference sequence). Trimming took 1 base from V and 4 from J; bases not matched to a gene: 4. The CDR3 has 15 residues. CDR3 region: CATSRVGGENQPQHF. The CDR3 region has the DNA TGTGCCACCAGCAGAGTAGGGGGCGAAAATCAGCCCCAGCATTTT.

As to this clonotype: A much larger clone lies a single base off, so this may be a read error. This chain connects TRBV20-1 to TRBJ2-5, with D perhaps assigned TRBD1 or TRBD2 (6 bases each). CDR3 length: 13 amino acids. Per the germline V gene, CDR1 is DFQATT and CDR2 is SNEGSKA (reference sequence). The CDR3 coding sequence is TGCAGTGCTAGAGCGGGGGCAGGGGAGACCCAGCACTTC. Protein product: CSARAGAGETQHF.

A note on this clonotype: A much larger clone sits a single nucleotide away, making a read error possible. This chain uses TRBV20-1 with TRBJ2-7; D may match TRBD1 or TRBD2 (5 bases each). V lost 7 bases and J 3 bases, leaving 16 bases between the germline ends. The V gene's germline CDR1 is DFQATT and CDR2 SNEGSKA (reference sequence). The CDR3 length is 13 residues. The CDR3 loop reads CSVSPGRSYEQYF. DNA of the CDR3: TGCAGTGTTAGTCCGGGGCGGAGCTACGAGCAGTACTTC.

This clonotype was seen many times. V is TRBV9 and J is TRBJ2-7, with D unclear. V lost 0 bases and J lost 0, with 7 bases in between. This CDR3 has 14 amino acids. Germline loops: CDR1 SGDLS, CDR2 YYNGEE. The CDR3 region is CASSVGQTSYEQYF. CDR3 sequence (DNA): TGTGCCAGCAGCGTAGGGCAGACCTCCTACGAGCAGTACTTC.

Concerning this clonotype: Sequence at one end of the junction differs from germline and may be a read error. The DNA for the CDR3 is TGCGCCCGCAGCTTGGGGCGAGGGAACACCGGGGAGCTGTTTTTT. Translating it yields CARSLGRGNTGELFF. This sequence joins TRBV5-1 and TRBJ2-2; TRBD1 is a possible D gene (5 bases). Germline CDR1 and CDR2: SGHRS and YFSETQ. The CDR3 length is 15 residues.

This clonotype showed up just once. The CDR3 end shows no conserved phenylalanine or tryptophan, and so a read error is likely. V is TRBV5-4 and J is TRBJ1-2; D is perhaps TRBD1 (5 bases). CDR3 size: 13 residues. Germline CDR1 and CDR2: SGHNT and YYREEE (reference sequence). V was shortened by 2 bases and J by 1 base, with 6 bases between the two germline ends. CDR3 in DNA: TGTGCCAGCAGCTTTGACAGTAACTATGGCTACACCCTC. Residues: CASSFDSNYGYTL.

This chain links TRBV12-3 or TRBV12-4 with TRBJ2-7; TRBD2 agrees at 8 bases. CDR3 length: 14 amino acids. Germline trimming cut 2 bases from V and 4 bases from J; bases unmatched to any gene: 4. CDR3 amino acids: CASSLRRGEYEQYF. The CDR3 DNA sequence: TGTGCCAGCAGTTTAAGGCGGGGGGAGTACGAGCAGTACTTC.

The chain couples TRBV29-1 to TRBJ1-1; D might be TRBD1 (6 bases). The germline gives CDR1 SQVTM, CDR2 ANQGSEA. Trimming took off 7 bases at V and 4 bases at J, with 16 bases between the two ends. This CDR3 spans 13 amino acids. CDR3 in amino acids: CSARTVAGTEAFF. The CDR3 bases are TGCAGCGCGCGGACAGTGGCGGGCACTGAAGCTTTCTTT. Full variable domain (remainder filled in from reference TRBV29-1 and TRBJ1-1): SAVISQKPSRDICQRGTSLTIQCQVDSQVTMMFWYRQQPGQSLTLIATANQGSEATYESGFVIDKFPISRPNLTFSTLTVSNMSPEDSSIYLCSARTVAGTEAFFGQGTRLTVV.

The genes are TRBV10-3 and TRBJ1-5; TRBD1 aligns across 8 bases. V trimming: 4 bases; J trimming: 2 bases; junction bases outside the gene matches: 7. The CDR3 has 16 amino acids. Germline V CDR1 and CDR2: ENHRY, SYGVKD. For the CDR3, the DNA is TGTGCCATCAGTGGGACAGGGAGTGGAGGCAATCAGCCCCAGCATTTT. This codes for CAISGTGSGGNQPQHF.

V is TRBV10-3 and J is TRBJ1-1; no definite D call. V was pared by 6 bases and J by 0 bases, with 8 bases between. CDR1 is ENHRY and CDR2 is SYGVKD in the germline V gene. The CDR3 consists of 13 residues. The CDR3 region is CAIREYMNTEAFF. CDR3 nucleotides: TGTGCCATCAGGGAATACATGAACACTGAAGCTTTCTTT.

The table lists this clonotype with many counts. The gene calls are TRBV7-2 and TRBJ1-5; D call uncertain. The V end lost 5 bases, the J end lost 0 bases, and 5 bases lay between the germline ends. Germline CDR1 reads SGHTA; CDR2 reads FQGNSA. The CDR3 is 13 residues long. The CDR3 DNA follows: TGTGCCAGCAGCATGGATAGCAATCAGCCCCAGCATTTT. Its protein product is CASSMDSNQPQHF. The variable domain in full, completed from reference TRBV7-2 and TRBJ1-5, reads GAGVSQSPSNKVTEKGKDVELRCDPISGHTALYWYRQSLGQGLEFLIYFQGNSAPDKSGLPSDRFSAERTGGSVSTLTIQRTQQEDSAVYLCASSMDSNQPQHFGDGTRLSIL.

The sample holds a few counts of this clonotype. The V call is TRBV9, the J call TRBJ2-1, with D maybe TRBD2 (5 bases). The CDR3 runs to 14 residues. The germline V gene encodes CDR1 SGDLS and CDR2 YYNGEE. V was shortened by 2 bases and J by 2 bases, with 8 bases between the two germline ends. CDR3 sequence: CASSVLGTYNEQFF. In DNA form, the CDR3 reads TGTGCCAGCAGCGTTCTCGGGACCTACAATGAGCAGTTCTTC.

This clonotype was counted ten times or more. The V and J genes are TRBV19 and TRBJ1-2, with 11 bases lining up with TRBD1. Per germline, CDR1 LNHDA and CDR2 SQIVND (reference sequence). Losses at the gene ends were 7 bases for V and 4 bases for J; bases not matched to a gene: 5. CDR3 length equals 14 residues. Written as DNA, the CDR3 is TGTGCCAGTAACGGACAGGGGGCCTTCTATGGCTACACCTTC. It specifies CASNGQGAFYGYTF.

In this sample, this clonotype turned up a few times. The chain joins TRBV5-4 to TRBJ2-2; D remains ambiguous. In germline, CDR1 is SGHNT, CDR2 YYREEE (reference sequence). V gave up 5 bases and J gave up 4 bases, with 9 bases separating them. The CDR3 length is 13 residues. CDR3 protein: CASRLDITGELFF. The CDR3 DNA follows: TGTGCCAGCAGGTTAGATATCACCGGGGAGCTGTTTTTT.

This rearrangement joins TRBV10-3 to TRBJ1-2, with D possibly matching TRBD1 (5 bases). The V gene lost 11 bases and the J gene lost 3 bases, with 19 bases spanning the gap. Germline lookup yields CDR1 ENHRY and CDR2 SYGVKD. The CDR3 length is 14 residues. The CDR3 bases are TGTGCCGCCAGCAGTTCGGGACGGGACTATGGCTACACCTTC. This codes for CAASSSGRDYGYTF.

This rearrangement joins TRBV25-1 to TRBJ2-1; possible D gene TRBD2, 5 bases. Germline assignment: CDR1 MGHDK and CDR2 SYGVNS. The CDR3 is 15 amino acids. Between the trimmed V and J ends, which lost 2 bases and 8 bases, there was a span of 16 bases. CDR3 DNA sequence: TGTGCCAGCAGTGAAGCGGCGGGCTTTATGTATGAGCAGTTCTTC. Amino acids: CASSEAAGFMYEQFF.

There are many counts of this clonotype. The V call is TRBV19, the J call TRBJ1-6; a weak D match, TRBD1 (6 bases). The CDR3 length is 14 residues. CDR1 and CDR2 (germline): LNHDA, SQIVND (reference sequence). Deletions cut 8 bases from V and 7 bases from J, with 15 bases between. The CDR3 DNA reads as TGTGCCAGTTCCTCAGGGGTCAACAATTCACCCCTCCACTTT. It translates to CASSSGVNNSPLHF.

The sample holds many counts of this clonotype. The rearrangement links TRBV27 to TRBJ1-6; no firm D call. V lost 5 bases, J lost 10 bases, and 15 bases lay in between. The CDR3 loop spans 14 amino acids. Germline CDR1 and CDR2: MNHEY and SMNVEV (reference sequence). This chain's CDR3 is CASSPPRAGSPLHF. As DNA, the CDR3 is TGTGCCAGCAGTCCCCCAAGGGCAGGATCACCCCTCCACTTT.

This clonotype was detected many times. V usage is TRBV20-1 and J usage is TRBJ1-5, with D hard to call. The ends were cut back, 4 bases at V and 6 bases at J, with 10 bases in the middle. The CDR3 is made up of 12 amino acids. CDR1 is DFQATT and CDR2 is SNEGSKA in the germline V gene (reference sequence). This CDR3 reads CSANVGFQPQHF. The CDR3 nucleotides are TGCAGTGCTAACGTCGGTTTTCAGCCCCAGCATTTT.